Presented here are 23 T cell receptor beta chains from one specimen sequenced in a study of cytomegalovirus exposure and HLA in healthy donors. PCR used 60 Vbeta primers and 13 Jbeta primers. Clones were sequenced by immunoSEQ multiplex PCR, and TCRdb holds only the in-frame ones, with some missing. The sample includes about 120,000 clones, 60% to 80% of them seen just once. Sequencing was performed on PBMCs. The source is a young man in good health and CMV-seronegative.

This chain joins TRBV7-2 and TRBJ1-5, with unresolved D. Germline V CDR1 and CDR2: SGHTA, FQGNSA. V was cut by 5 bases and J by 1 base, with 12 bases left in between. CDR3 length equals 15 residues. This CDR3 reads CASSPPGGSNQPQHF. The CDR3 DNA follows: TGTGCCAGCAGCCCACCGGGAGGAAGCAATCAGCCCCAGCATTTT.

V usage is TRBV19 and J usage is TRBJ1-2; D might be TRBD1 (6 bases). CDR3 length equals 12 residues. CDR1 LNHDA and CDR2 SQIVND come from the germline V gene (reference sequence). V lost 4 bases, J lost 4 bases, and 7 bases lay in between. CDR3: CASSKDSYGYTF. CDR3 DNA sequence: TGTGCCAGTAGTAAGGACAGCTATGGCTACACCTTC.

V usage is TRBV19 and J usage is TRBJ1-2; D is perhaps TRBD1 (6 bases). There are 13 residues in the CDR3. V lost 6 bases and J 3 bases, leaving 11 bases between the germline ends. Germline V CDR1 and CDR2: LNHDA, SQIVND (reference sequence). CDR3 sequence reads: CASRLDSYYGYTF. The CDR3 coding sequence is TGTGCCAGTAGGCTGGACAGTTACTATGGCTACACCTTC.

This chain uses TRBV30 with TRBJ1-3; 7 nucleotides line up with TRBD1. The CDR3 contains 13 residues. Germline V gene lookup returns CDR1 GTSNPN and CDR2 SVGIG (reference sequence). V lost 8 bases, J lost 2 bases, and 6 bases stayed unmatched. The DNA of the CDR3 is TGTGCCGGAGGACAGGACACTGGAAACACCATATATTTT. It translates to CAGGQDTGNTIYF.

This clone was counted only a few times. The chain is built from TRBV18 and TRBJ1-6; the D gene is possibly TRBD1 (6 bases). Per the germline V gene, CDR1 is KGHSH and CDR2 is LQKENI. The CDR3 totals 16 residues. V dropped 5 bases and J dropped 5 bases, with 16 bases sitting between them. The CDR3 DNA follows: TGTGCCAGCTCAAAATCCGGGACAACTAATAATTCACCCCTCCACTTT. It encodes CASSKSGTTNNSPLHF.

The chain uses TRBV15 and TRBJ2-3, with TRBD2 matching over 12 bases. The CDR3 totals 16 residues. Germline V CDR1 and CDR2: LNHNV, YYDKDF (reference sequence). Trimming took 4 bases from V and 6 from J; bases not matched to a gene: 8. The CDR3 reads CATSKGLAGFGDTQYF. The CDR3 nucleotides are TGTGCCACCAGCAAAGGACTAGCGGGGTTCGGGGATACGCAGTATTTT.

The CDR3, as DNA: TGTGCCAGCAGTTTCCTTCCGGGACAGGGGCCTTCACCCCTCCACTTT. Protein sequence: CASSFLPGQGPSPLHF. The rearrangement links TRBV28 to TRBJ1-6, with TRBD1 matching 10 bases. The CDR3 length is 16 residues. V lost 3 bases to trimming and J lost 9 bases; unmatched junction nucleotides: 8. Germline CDR1 is MDHEN and CDR2 is SYDVKM. The full variable domain, its missing parts supplied by reference TRBV28 and TRBJ1-6, is DVKVTQSSRYLVKRTGEKVFLECVQDMDHENMFWYRQDPGLGLRLIYFSYDVKMKEKGDIPEGYSVSREKKERFSLILESASTNQTSMYLCASSFLPGQGPSPLHFGNGTRLTVT.

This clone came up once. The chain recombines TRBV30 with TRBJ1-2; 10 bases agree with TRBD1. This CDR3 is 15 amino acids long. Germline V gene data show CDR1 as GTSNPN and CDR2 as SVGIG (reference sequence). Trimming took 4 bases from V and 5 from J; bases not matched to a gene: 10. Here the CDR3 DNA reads TGTGCCTGGAAACACCGGGACAGGGGCTTGTATGGCTACACCTTC. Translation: CAWKHRDRGLYGYTF.

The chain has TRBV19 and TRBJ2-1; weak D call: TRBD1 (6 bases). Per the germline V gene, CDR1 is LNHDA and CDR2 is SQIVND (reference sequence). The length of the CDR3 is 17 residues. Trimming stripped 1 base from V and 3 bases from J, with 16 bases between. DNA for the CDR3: TGTGCCAGTAGTATAGTCCACAGGGCCCCGAACTACAATGAGCAGTTCTTC. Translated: CASSIVHRAPNYNEQFF. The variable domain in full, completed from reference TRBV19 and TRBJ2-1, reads DGGITQSPKYLFRKEGQNVTLSCEQNLNHDAMYWYRQDPGQGLRLIYYSQIVNDFQKGDIAEGYSVSREKKESFPLTVTSAQKNPTAFYLCASSIVHRAPNYNEQFFGPGTRLTVL.

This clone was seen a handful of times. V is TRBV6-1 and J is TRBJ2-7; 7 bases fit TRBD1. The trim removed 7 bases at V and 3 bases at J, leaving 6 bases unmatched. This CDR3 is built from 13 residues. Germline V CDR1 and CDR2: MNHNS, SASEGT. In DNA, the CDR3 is TGTGCCAGCAAGTTTGACAGGGTCTACGAGCAGTACTTC. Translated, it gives CASKFDRVYEQYF.

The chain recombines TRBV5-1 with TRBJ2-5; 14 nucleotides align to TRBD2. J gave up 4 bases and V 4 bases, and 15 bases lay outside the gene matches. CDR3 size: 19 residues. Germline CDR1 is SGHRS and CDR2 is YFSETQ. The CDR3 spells CASSQNGLAGGFGLETQYF. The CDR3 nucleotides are TGCGCCAGCAGCCAAAATGGACTAGCGGGGGGCTTTGGGTTAGAGACCCAGTACTTC. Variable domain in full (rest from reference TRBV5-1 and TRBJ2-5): KAGVTQTPRYLIKTRGQQVTLSCSPISGHRSVSWYQQTPGQGLQFLFEYFSETQRNKGNFPGRFSGRQFSNSRSEMNVSTLELGDSALYLCASSQNGLAGGFGLETQYFGPGTRLLVL.

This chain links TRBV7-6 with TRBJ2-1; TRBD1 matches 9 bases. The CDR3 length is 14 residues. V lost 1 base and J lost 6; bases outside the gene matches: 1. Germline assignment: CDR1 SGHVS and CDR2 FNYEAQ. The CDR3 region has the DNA TGTGCCAGCAGCTTAGGGGACAGGGCCAATGAGCAGTTCTTC. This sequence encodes CASSLGDRANEQFF. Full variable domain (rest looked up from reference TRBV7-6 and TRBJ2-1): GAGVSQSPRYKVTKRGQDVALRCDPISGHVSLYWYRQALGQGPEFLTYFNYEAQQDKSGLPNDRFSAERPEGSISTLTIQRTEQRDSAMYRCASSLGDRANEQFFGPGTRLTVL.

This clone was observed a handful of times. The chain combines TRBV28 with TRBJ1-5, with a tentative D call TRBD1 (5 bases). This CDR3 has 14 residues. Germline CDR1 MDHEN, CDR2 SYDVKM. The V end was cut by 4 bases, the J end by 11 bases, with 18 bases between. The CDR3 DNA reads TGTGCCAGCAGTTCGCCGGGGCGGGACGGGGCCCAGCATTTT. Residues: CASSSPGRDGAQHF.

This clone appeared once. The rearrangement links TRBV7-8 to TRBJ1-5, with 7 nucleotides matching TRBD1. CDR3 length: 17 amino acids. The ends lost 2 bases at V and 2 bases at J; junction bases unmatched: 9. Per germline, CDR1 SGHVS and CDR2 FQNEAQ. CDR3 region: CASSLNWFTGGNQPQHF. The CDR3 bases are TGTGCCAGCAGCTTAAATTGGTTTACAGGGGGCAATCAGCCCCAGCATTTT.

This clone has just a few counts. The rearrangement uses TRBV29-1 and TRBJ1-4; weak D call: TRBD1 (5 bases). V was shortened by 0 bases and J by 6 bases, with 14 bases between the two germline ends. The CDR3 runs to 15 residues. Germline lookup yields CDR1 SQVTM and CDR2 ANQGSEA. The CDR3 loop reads CSVEDSERGYEKLFF. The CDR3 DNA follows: TGCAGCGTTGAAGATTCGGAAAGGGGTTATGAAAAACTGTTTTTT.

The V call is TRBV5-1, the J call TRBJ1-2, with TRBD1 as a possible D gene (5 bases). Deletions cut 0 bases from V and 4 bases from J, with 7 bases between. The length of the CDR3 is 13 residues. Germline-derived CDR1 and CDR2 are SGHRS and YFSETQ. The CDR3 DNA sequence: TGCGCCAGCAGCTTGGACAGGTCCTATGGCTACACCTTC. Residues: CASSLDRSYGYTF.

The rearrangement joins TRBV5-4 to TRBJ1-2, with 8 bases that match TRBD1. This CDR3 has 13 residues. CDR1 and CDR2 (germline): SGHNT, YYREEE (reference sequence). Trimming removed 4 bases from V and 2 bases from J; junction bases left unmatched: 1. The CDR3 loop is CASSRTGNYGYTF. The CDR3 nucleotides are TGTGCCAGCAGCCGGACAGGGAACTATGGCTACACCTTC.

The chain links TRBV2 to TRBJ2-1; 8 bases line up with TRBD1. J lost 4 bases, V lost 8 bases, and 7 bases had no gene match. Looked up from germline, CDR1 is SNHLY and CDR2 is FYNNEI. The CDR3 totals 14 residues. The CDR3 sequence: CASQDRGHYNEQFF. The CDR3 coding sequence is TGTGCCAGCCAAGACAGGGGACATTACAATGAGCAGTTCTTC. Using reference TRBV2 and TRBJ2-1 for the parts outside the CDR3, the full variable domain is EPEVTQTPSHQVTQMGQEVILRCVPISNHLYFYWYRQILGQKVEFLVSFYNNEISEKSEIFDDQFSVERPDGSNFTLKIRSTKLEDSAMYFCASQDRGHYNEQFFGPGTRLTVL.

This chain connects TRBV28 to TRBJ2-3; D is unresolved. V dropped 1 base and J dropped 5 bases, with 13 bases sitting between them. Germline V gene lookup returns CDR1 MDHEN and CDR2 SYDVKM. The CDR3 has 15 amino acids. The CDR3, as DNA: TGTGCCAGCAGTTTATCTGCGGATACCATAGATACGCAGTATTTT. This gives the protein CASSLSADTIDTQYF.

DNA of the CDR3: TGTGCCACCAGCACAGCAGGACTAGCGGTGGGGGAGACCCAGTACTTC. Its protein is CATSTAGLAVGETQYF. The rearrangement links TRBV15 to TRBJ2-5; 10 nucleotides agree with TRBD2. The CDR3 consists of 16 residues. Trimming at V came to 4 bases and at J to 5 bases, leaving 10 bases not matched to a gene. Germline V CDR1 and CDR2: LNHNV, YYDKDF (reference sequence).

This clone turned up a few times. CDR3 in amino acids: CASSQIAGAEDTQYF. CDR3 bases: TGCGCCAGCAGCCAGATAGCGGGGGCCGAAGATACGCAGTATTTT. The gene calls are TRBV4-3 and TRBJ2-3, with TRBD2 identical over 9 bases. J gave up 5 bases and V 3 bases, and 6 bases lay outside the gene matches. This CDR3 is built from 15 residues. Looked up from germline, CDR1 is LGHNA and CDR2 is YSLEER.

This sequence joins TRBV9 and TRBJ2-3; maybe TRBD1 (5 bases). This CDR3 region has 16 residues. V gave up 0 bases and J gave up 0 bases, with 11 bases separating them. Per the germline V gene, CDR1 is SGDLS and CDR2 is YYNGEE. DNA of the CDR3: TGTGCCAGCAGCGTAGATCAGGACACTAGCACAGATACGCAGTATTTT. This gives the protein CASSVDQDTSTDTQYF.

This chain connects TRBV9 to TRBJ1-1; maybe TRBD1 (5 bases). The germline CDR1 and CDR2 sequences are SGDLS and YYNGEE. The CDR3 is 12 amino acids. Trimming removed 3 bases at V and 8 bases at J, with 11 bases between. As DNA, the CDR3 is TGTGCCAGCAGCGGAGCCACAGGAGAAGCTTTCTTT. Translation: CASSGATGEAFF.